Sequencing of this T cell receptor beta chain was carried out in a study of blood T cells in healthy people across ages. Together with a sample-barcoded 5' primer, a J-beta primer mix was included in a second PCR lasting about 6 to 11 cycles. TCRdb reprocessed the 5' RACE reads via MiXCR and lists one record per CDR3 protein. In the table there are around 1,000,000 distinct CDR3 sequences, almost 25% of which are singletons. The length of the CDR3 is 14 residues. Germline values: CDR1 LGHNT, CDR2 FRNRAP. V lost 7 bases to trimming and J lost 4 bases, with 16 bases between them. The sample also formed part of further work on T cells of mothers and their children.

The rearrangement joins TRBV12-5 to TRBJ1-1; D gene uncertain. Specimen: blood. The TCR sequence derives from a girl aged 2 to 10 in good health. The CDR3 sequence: CASDLDPISTEAFF. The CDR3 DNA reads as TGTGCTAGTGATTTAGACCCTATAAGCACTGAAGCTTTCTTT. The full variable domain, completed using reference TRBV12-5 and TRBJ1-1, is DARVTQTPRHKVTEMGQEVTMRCQPILGHNTVFWYRQTMMQGLELLAYFRNRAPLDDSGMPKDRFSAEMPDATLATLKIQPSEPRDSAVYFCASDLDPISTEAFFGQGTRLTVV.